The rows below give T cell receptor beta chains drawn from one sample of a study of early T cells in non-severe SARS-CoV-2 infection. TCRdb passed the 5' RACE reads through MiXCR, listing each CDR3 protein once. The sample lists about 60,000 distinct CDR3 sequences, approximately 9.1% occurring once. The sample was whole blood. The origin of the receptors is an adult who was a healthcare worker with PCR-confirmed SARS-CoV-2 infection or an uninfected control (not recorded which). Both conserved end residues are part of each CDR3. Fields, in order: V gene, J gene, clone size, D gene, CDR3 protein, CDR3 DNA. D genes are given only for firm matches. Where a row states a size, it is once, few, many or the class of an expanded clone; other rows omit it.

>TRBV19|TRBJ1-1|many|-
CASTNMNTEAFF
TGTGCCAGTACCAACATGAACACTGAAGCTTTCTTT
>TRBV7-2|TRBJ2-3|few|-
CASSLWWGGTDTQYF
TGTGCCAGCAGCTTATGGTGGGGGGGCACAGATACGCAGTATTTT
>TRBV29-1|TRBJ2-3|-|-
CSAAVADTQYF
TGCAGCGCCGCTGTCGCAGATACGCAGTATTTT
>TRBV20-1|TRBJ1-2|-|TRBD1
CSARATRGLYGYTF
TGCAGTGCTAGAGCCACCAGGGGGCTGTATGGCTACACCTTC
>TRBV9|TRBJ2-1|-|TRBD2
CASSVGVSGRNEQFF
TGTGCCAGCAGCGTAGGGGTTAGCGGGAGGAATGAGCAGTTCTTC
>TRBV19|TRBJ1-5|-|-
CASSNGRGNQPQHF
TGTGCCAGTAGTAATGGCAGGGGCAATCAGCCCCAGCATTTT
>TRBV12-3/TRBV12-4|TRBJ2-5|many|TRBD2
CASSLVAGGQETQYF
TGTGCCAGCAGTTTGGTAGCGGGAGGACAAGAGACCCAGTACTTC
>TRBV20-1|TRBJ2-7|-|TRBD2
CSARTSGRLGEQYF
TGCAGTGCCAGGACTAGCGGGAGGCTGGGGGAGCAGTACTTC
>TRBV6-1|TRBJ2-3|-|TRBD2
CASSGFERGSMGSDTQYF
TGTGCCAGCAGTGGTTTTGAGCGCGGGAGCATGGGCTCAGATACGCAGTATTTT
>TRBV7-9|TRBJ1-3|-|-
CASRSGSSGNTIYF
TGTGCCAGCAGATCAGGATCCTCTGGAAACACCATATATTTT
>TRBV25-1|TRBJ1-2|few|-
CASSEQGMGYGYTF
TGTGCCAGCAGTGAACAGGGCATGGGCTATGGCTACACCTTC
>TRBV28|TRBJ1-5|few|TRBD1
CASSTSRQGRQPQHF
TGTGCCAGCAGTACCTCCCGACAGGGGAGGCAGCCCCAGCATTTT
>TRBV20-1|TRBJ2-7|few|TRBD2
CSARFREVPYEQYF
TGCAGTGCTAGATTTCGGGAGGTGCCCTACGAGCAGTACTTC
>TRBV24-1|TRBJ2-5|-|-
CATSDSETQYF
TGTGCCACCAGTGATTCCGAGACCCAGTACTTC
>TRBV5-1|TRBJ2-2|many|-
CASLLGTNTGELFF
TGCGCCAGCTTACTCGGGACAAACACCGGGGAGCTGTTTTTT
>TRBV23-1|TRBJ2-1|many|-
CASPYSTGDNEQFF
TGCGCCAGCCCTTACTCGACAGGCGACAATGAGCAGTTCTTC
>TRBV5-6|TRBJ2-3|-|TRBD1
CASSYRDRVVDTQYF
TGTGCCAGCAGCTACCGGGACAGGGTTGTAGATACGCAGTATTTT
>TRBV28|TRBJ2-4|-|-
CASSPSGGGGVLAKNIQYF
TGTGCCAGCAGTCCCTCCGGAGGAGGTGGGGTGCTGGCCAAAAACATTCAGTACTTC
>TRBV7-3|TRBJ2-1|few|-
CASSSSGGRGEQFF
TGTGCCAGCAGCTCGAGCGGTGGACGGGGAGAGCAGTTCTTC
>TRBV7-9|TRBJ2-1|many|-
CASRYPAGSSYNEQFF
TGTGCCAGCAGGTATCCGGCGGGGAGCTCCTACAATGAGCAGTTCTTC
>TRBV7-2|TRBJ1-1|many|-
CASRQNTGNTEAFF
TGTGCCAGCAGGCAAAACACAGGGAACACTGAAGCTTTCTTT
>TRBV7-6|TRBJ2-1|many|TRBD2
CASSLAGLAGSNEQFF
TGTGCCAGCAGCTTAGCGGGCCTAGCGGGGTCAAATGAGCAGTTCTTC
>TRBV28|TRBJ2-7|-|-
CASNRGARSYEQYF
TGTGCCAGCAATCGCGGAGCCCGATCCTACGAGCAGTACTTC
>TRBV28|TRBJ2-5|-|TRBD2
CASSPRGGSETQYF
TGTGCCAGCAGCCCCCGGGGCGGGAGTGAGACCCAGTACTTC
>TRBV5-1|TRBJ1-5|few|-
CASSPQGSNQPQHF
TGCGCCAGCAGCCCACAGGGCTCCAATCAGCCCCAGCATTTT
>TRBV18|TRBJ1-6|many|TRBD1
CASSPSGSTGSYNSPLHF
TGTGCCAGCTCACCATCGGGTTCGACAGGGTCCTATAATTCACCCCTCCACTTT
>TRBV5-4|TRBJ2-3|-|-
CASSPTQGYTQYF
TGTGCCAGCAGCCCGACTCAGGGCTATACGCAGTATTTT
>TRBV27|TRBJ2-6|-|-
CASSFSGPSSGANVLTF
TGTGCCAGCAGTTTCTCAGGACCTAGCTCTGGAGCCAACGTCCTGACTTTC
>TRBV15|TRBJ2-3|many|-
CATSRQTDTQYF
TGTGCCACCAGCAGACAGACAGATACGCAGTATTTT
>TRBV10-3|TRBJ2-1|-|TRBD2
CAIGLAGGEEQFF
TGTGCCATCGGACTAGCGGGAGGAGAAGAGCAGTTCTTC
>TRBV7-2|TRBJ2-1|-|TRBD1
CASSLDRGPYNEQFF
TGTGCCAGCAGCCTGGACAGGGGGCCATACAATGAGCAGTTCTTC
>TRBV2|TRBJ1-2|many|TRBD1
CASSERDRVGYTF
TGTGCCAGCAGTGAAAGGGACAGGGTTGGCTACACCTTC
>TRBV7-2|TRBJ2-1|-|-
CASSRRIGTYNEQFF
TGTGCCAGCAGCCGAAGAATTGGCACCTACAATGAGCAGTTCTTC
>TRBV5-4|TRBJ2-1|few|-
CASSFARADEQFF
TGTGCCAGCAGCTTTGCGCGGGCCGATGAGCAGTTCTTC
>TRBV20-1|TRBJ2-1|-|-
CSAKVAGFAYNEQFF
TGCAGTGCTAAGGTGGCGGGCTTTGCCTACAATGAGCAGTTCTTC
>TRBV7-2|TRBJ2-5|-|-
CASSPVTQETQYF
TGTGCCAGCAGCCCGGTAACTCAAGAGACCCAGTACTTC
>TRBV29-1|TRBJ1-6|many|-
CSAPRGLRVYNSPLHF
TGCAGCGCTCCCCGGGGTCTGAGAGTCTATAATTCACCCCTCCACTTT
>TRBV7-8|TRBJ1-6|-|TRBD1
CASSLAIRRDRGSPLHF
TGTGCCAGCAGCTTAGCTATCCGCCGGGACAGGGGCTCACCCCTCCACTTT
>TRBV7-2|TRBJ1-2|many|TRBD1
CASSPLSGTGNGYTF
TGTGCCAGCAGCCCGCTCTCTGGGACAGGGAATGGCTACACCTTC
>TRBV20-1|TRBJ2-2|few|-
CSARDRRGNTGELFF
TGCAGTGCTAGAGATAGGAGAGGGAACACCGGGGAGCTGTTTTTC
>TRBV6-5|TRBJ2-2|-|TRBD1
CASRGQGVLYTGELFF
TGTGCCAGCAGAGGACAGGGGGTTCTATACACCGGGGAGCTGTTTTTT
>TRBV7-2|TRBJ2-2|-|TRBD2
CASSLHPGGATGELFF
TGTGCCAGCAGCTTACACCCGGGAGGGGCGACCGGGGAGCTGTTTTTT
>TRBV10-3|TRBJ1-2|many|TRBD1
CAISAGTGYGYTF
TGTGCCATCAGCGCCGGGACAGGCTATGGCTACACCTTC
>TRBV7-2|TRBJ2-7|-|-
CASSAGPAPSRYF
TGTGCCAGCAGCGCGGGACCAGCTCCTTCGAGGTACTTC
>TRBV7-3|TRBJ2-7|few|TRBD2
CASSLISGSTNEQYF
TGTGCCAGCAGCCTCATAAGCGGGAGCACGAACGAGCAGTACTTC
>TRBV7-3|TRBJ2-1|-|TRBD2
CASSGTSGSGYNEQFF
TGTGCCAGCAGCGGGACTAGCGGGAGTGGGTACAATGAGCAGTTCTTC
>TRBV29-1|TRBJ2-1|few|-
CSVEDATYNEQFF
TGCAGCGTTGAAGATGCCACCTACAATGAGCAGTTCTTC
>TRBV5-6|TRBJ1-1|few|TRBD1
CASSSGTGSMNTEAFF
TGTGCCAGCAGCTCTGGGACAGGGTCAATGAACACTGAAGCTTTCTTT
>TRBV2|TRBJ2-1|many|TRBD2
CASSESSGRRDEQFF
TGTGCCAGCAGTGAGTCCAGCGGGAGGAGAGATGAGCAGTTCTTC
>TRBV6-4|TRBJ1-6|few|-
CASSPDNNSPLHF
TGTGCCAGCAGTCCGGACAATAATTCACCCCTCCACTTT
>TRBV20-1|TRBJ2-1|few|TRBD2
CSAGLAGGEGNEQFF
TGCAGTGCCGGACTAGCGGGAGGAGAGGGGAATGAGCAGTTCTTC
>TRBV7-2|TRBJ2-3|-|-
CASSPGTHRTDTQYF
TGTGCCAGCAGCCCCGGGACACACCGCACAGATACGCAGTATTTT
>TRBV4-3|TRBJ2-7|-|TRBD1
CASSQGTGRYEQYF
TGCGCCAGCAGCCAGGGGACAGGACGCTACGAGCAGTACTTC